These 27 T cell receptor beta chains were all obtained from the same sample, sequenced in a study of CD4 T cell repertoires in COVID-19. These memory T cells were uncultured and sequenced directly after ex vivo isolation. Measured with immunoSEQ multiplex PCR; TCRdb has only the in-frame clones, and not every one. This sample yields fewer than 25,000 clones, of which more than 85% are seen a single time; less than 0.75% belongs to the top ten. Sequenced here: circulating follicular helper CD4+ T cells (cTfh) from blood, sampled before the COVID-19 pandemic. These receptors all come from a human donor who had COVID-19.

V usage is TRBV14 and J usage is TRBJ2-1, with 9 bases lining up with TRBD2. This CDR3 spans 14 amino acids. The germline gives CDR1 SGHDN, CDR2 FVKESK. The V and J ends lost 5 bases and 6 bases, in that order; junction bases with no gene match: 5. CDR3 DNA sequence: TGTGCCAGCAGCTTACAGACTAGCGGCAATGAGCAGTTCTTC. Its translation is CASSLQTSGNEQFF.

The chain employs TRBV15 and TRBJ1-5; D call uncertain. The CDR3 runs 13 residues. CDR1 is LNHNV, CDR2 YYDKDF, per germline (reference sequence). Trimming left V 0 bases short and J 3 bases short, with 3 bases between. The CDR3 spells CATSRDHNQPQHF. The DNA for the CDR3 is TGTGCCACCAGCAGAGATCACAATCAGCCCCAGCATTTT.

The CDR3 DNA reads TGTGCCAGCAGTGAATCGCGCGCTTCTAATGAAAAACTGTTTTTT. Translation gives CASSESRASNEKLFF. This rearrangement joins TRBV25-1 to TRBJ1-4; no definite D call. Germline CDR1 and CDR2: MGHDK and SYGVNS. V shed 1 base and J shed 3 bases, with 9 bases lying between them. The CDR3 is 15 amino acids.

The J gene is TRBJ2-5, the V gene TRBV6-5; the match to TRBD2 covers 9 bases. Germline lookup yields CDR1 MNHEY and CDR2 SVGAGI. V dropped 11 bases and J dropped 5; count of bases not matched to a gene: 9. The CDR3 loop spans 13 amino acids. CDR3 sequence: CASAGGPVETQYF. In DNA, the CDR3 is TGTGCCTCTGCGGGGGGGCCTGTGGAGACCCAGTACTTC.

The chain is built from TRBV14 and TRBJ2-2; D is perhaps TRBD2 (5 bases). V was trimmed by 1 base and J by 6 bases, leaving 9 bases between them. Germline V gives CDR1 SGHDN, CDR2 FVKESK. CDR3 length: 14 amino acids. The CDR3 DNA sequence: TGTGCCAGCAGCCAAGGAGCCGGGGCCGGGGAGCTGTTTTTT. Translating it yields CASSQGAGAGELFF.

The genes are TRBV6-7 and TRBJ2-3; 10 bases agree with TRBD2. TRBV6-7 belongs to the ORF category, with a function that is uncertain. This CDR3 has 16 residues. V trimming: 2 bases; J trimming: 2 bases; junction bases outside the gene matches: 4. Here the CDR3 reads CASSYHSGRTTDTQYF. The CDR3 bases are TGTGCCAGCAGTTACCATAGCGGGAGGACCACAGATACGCAGTATTTT.

This sequence joins TRBV5-1 and TRBJ2-3; weak D call: TRBD1 (5 bases). This CDR3 region has 13 residues. V was trimmed by 4 bases and J by 6 bases, leaving 12 bases between them. Germline V gives CDR1 SGHRS, CDR2 YFSETQ. The CDR3 here is CASSPQGADTQYF. The CDR3 nucleotides are TGCGCCAGCAGCCCTCAGGGTGCCGATACGCAGTATTTT.

This clone was recorded once. The CDR3 bases are TGCGCCAGCAGCTCCCCCAGGAACACCGGGGAGCTGTTTTTT. Translating gives CASSSPRNTGELFF. The chain has TRBV5-1 and TRBJ2-2, with D uncertain. V gave up 3 bases and J gave up 1 base, with 7 bases separating them. CDR1 and CDR2 (germline): SGHRS, YFSETQ. This CDR3 has 14 residues.

V is TRBV11-2 and J is TRBJ2-3, with 8 bases that match TRBD2. The V gene end was trimmed by 3 bases and the J gene end by 5 bases; junction bases not matched to a gene: 4. The CDR3 extends over 14 amino acids. Germline CDR1 reads SGHAT; CDR2 reads FQNNGV. CDR3: CASSLRGEKDTQYF. CDR3 DNA: TGTGCCAGCAGCTTGCGGGGGGAGAAAGATACGCAGTATTTT.

The chain carries TRBV11-2 and TRBJ1-6; maybe TRBD1 (5 bases). Looked up from germline, CDR1 is SGHAT and CDR2 is FQNNGV. CDR3 size: 13 residues. This CDR3 reads CAVGREANSPLHF. In nucleotides, the CDR3 is TGTGCGGTGGGGCGAGAGGCAAATTCACCCCTCCACTTT. Together with reference TRBV11-2 and TRBJ1-6, the CDR3 gives the full variable domain: EAGVAQSPRYKIIEKRQSVAFWCNPISGHATLYWYQQILGQGPKLLIQFQNNGVVDDSQLPKDRFSAERLKGVDSTLKIQPAKLEDSAVYLCAVGREANSPLHFGNGTRLTVT.

The chain employs TRBV7-5 and TRBJ1-5. TRBV7-5 is described as a pseudogene. The CDR3 length is 14 residues. The CDR3 nucleotides are TGTGCCAGAAGCCGGAGGAAAGGGAATCAGCCCCAGCATTTT. This gives the protein CARSRRKGNQPQHF.

The chain couples TRBV25-1 to TRBJ2-6; D remains unclear. This CDR3 has 15 residues. The germline V gene encodes CDR1 MGHDK and CDR2 SYGVNS. Between the trimmed V and J ends, which lost 0 bases and 0 bases, there was a span of 3 bases. CDR3 bases: TGTGCCAGCAGTGAATATAACTCTGGGGCCAACGTCCTGACTTTC. Translating it yields CASSEYNSGANVLTF.

The CDR3 here is CASSPTQGQANEKLFF. For the CDR3, the DNA is TGTGCCAGCTCACCCACCCAGGGACAGGCTAATGAAAAACTGTTTTTT. This chain links TRBV18 with TRBJ1-4, with 8 nucleotides matching TRBD1. Germline V gene sequence: CDR1 KGHSH, CDR2 LQKENI. The CDR3 runs to 16 residues. J gave up 3 bases and V 3 bases, and 6 bases lay outside the gene matches. The full variable domain, rest sourced from reference TRBV18 and TRBJ1-4, is NAGVMQNPRHLVRRRGQEARLRCSPMKGHSHVYWYRQLPEEGLKFMVYLQKENIIDESGMPKERFSAEFPKEGPSILRIQQVVRGDSAAYFCASSPTQGQANEKLFFGSGTQLSVL.

This clone occurred once. CDR3 sequence: CASSPSGRPPEDEQFF. The CDR3, as DNA: TGTGCCAGCAGTCCTAGCGGGAGGCCCCCTGAGGATGAGCAGTTCTTC. The chain uses TRBV27 and TRBJ2-1, with 11 bases fitting TRBD2. V shed 5 bases, J shed 8 bases, and the junction held 11 bases outside the gene matches. CDR3 length equals 16 residues. CDR1 MNHEY and CDR2 SMNVEV come from the germline V gene (reference sequence).

This clone was seen once. The chain combines TRBV10-3 with TRBJ2-2; TRBD2 aligns across 10 bases. The CDR3 loop spans 15 amino acids. J gave up 2 bases and V 10 bases, and 7 bases lay outside the gene matches. From germline, CDR1 is ENHRY and CDR2 SYGVKD. In nucleotides, the CDR3 is TGTGCCAGCGCCCTACTAGCGGGAAACACCGGGGAGCTGTTTTTT. As protein: CASALLAGNTGELFF.

V gene TRBV28 combines with J gene TRBJ2-7; D not resolved. Trimming removed 6 bases from V and 6 bases from J, with 12 bases in between. Germline CDR1 and CDR2: MDHEN and SYDVKM. CDR3 length equals 12 residues. The CDR3 sequence: CASSPLRFEQYF. Written as DNA, the CDR3 is TGTGCCAGCAGCCCCTTGAGGTTCGAGCAGTACTTC. Looking up the rest from reference TRBV28 and TRBJ2-7 gives the full variable domain: DVKVTQSSRYLVKRTGEKVFLECVQDMDHENMFWYRQDPGLGLRLIYFSYDVKMKEKGDIPEGYSVSREKKERFSLILESASTNQTSMYLCASSPLRFEQYFGPGTRLTVT.

The V call is TRBV5-1, the J call TRBJ2-5, with a tentative D call TRBD2 (6 bases). CDR1 and CDR2 from the germline V gene are SGHRS and YFSETQ. Trimming removed 7 bases from V and 3 bases from J, with 13 bases in between. The CDR3 sequence is 13 residues long. CDR3 bases: TGCGCCAGCGAAAAAGGCGGGGAAGAGACCCAGTACTTC. Translating it yields CASEKGGEETQYF.

This chain links TRBV19 with TRBJ2-1; 13 nucleotides match TRBD2. There are 15 residues in the CDR3. The germline gives CDR1 LNHDA, CDR2 SQIVND (reference sequence). V gave up 11 bases and J gave up 5 bases; unmatched junction bases: 9. CDR3: CASNGLAGVDNEQFF. Here the CDR3 DNA reads TGTGCCTCTAACGGACTAGCGGGAGTAGACAATGAGCAGTTCTTC.

The table lists this clone with a count of one. This chain links TRBV5-1 with TRBJ2-1; D not resolved. The CDR3 consists of 15 residues. Germline CDR1 SGHRS, CDR2 YFSETQ. V was pared by 4 bases and J by 0 bases, with 11 bases between. CDR3 loop: CASSPATFSYNEQFF. DNA for the CDR3: TGCGCCAGCAGCCCGGCGACTTTCTCCTACAATGAGCAGTTCTTC.

The J gene is TRBJ2-2, the V gene TRBV6-4; 11 bases are shared with TRBD2. CDR1 MRHNA and CDR2 SNTAGT come from the germline V gene. The junction had 5 bases not matched to a gene; V was cut back by 5 bases and J by 6 bases. This CDR3 spans 15 amino acids. The CDR3 nucleotides are TGTGCCAGCAGTCCGACTAGCGGGATCTCCGGGGAGCTGTTTTTT. It encodes CASSPTSGISGELFF.

The genes are TRBV7-9 and TRBJ1-5; possibly TRBD1 for D (6 bases). The CDR3 covers 16 residues. Germline CDR1 is SEHNR and CDR2 is FQNEAQ (reference sequence). The V end lost 4 bases, the J end lost 2 bases, and 15 bases lay between the germline ends. The CDR3 is CASSSNRVIGNQPQHF. The CDR3, as DNA: TGTGCCAGCAGCTCCAACAGGGTAATAGGCAATCAGCCCCAGCATTTT. Full variable domain (rest looked up from reference TRBV7-9 and TRBJ1-5): DTGVSQNPRHKITKRGQNVTFRCDPISEHNRLYWYRQTLGQGPEFLTYFQNEAQLEKSRLLSDRFSAERPKGSFSTLEIQRTEQGDSAMYLCASSSNRVIGNQPQHFGDGTRLSIL.

The chain has TRBV6-1 and TRBJ1-1, with 8 bases lining up with TRBD1. J was trimmed by 10 bases and V by 6 bases; bases with no gene match: 13. The CDR3 has 14 amino acids. Germline CDR1 is MNHNS and CDR2 is SASEGT. In DNA, the CDR3 is TGTGCCAGCAGGGAAAGACAGGGGCCCCTGGGAGCTTTCTTT. Translating gives CASRERQGPLGAFF.

The chain recombines TRBV6-1 with TRBJ2-7; weak D call: TRBD2 (5 bases). The V and J ends lost 5 bases and 0 bases respectively, with 20 bases between them. CDR1 and CDR2 from the germline V gene are MNHNS and SASEGT. This CDR3 is built from 17 residues. CDR3 amino acids: CASSKGRTPRDSYEQYF. CDR3 sequence (DNA): TGTGCCAGCAGTAAAGGACGGACTCCTAGGGACTCCTACGAGCAGTACTTC.

The gene calls are TRBV7-9 and TRBJ2-3; D uncertain. Germline V gene lookup returns CDR1 SEHNR and CDR2 FQNEAQ (reference sequence). Trimming removed 5 bases at V and 0 bases at J, with 9 bases between. The CDR3 has 14 residues. DNA for the CDR3: TGTGCCAGCAGCCTGACGCGGAGCACAGATACGCAGTATTTT. Residues: CASSLTRSTDTQYF.

The chain carries TRBV5-4 and TRBJ1-6; a possible D gene is TRBD1 (5 bases). The CDR3 has 16 amino acids. Germline CDR1 SGHNT, CDR2 YYREEE (reference sequence). Trimming removed 7 bases at V and 2 bases at J, with 16 bases between. CDR3 loop: CASGIYPGAYNSPLHF. The CDR3 DNA reads TGTGCCAGCGGCATATATCCGGGGGCCTATAATTCACCCCTCCACTTT.

This chain joins TRBV7-2 and TRBJ2-3, with D perhaps matching TRBD2 (6 bases). The CDR3 runs 15 residues. The germline V gene encodes CDR1 SGHTA and CDR2 FQGNSA. The V end lost 0 bases, the J end lost 4 bases, and 11 bases lay between the germline ends. CDR3 coding DNA: TGTGCCAGCAGCTTAGCGGGGGGTAGAGCAGATACGCAGTATTTT. This translates into CASSLAGGRADTQYF.

The J gene is TRBJ1-5, the V gene TRBV19; perhaps TRBD1 as D (6 bases). Germline CDR1 LNHDA, CDR2 SQIVND (reference sequence). This CDR3 contains 15 residues. V was clipped by 5 bases and J by 5 bases, with 16 bases between them. The CDR3 spells CASSFGQTEYQPQHF. The CDR3 bases are TGTGCCAGTAGTTTCGGACAGACGGAATATCAGCCCCAGCATTTT. Combining the CDR3 with reference TRBV19 and TRBJ1-5 gives the whole variable domain DGGITQSPKYLFRKEGQNVTLSCEQNLNHDAMYWYRQDPGQGLRLIYYSQIVNDFQKGDIAEGYSVSREKKESFPLTVTSAQKNPTAFYLCASSFGQTEYQPQHFGDGTRLSIL.